The TCR beta chain described here comes from a study of technical replicates of blood from several donors. CDR3 length: 14 residues. The V gene's germline CDR1 is SQVTM and CDR2 ANQGSEA. Trimming took 8 bases from V and 5 from J; bases not matched to a gene: 11. Profiled with immunoSEQ multiplex PCR; TCRdb holds only in-frame clones, not every one. The sample records roughly 87,000 clones, roughly 91% being singletons. The sequenced sample was T cells isolated from PBMCs. J is TRBJ2-1 and V is TRBV29-1; TRBD1 matches 8 bases. The source is a human donor in good health. The CDR3 region has the DNA TGCAGCTCCCGGGGACAGGCTGCCCACAATGAGCAGTTCTTC. Residues: CSSRGQAAHNEQFF.